A single T cell receptor (beta chain) is shown here with its context. What it binds is unknown. This sample was taken from a study of PD-1 blockade in mismatch repair-deficient tumors. In the study overall: Enrolled about 2012-2016, patients had progressing, pretreated mismatch repair-deficient cancers of over nine types.

Study-level results: Rapid post-treatment expansion, then contraction, generally preceding radiologic response, marked tumor-resident clones.

Germline values: CDR1 SEHNR, CDR2 FQNEAQ (reference sequence). The V end lost 1 base, the J end lost 5 bases, and 6 bases lay between the germline ends. The CDR3 totals 13 residues. Every patient had mismatch repair deficiency by PCR or immunohistochemistry. The TCR-sequenced patients were three responders to pembrolizumab. The data were produced by immunoSEQ multiplex PCR, yet TCRdb's version contains in-frame clones alone and is incomplete. The sample has around 100,000 clones, 82% seen once. The source of this sequence is an adult with mismatch repair-deficient cancer. The J gene is TRBJ2-1, the V gene TRBV7-9; TRBD2 is a possible D gene (5 bases). This specimen consisted of peripheral blood, obtained roughly 36 weeks after starting pembrolizumab. The CDR3 loop reads CASSLVRDNEQFF. The DNA for the CDR3 is TGTGCCAGCAGCTTAGTGAGGGACAATGAGCAGTTCTTC.